The rows below give T cell receptor beta chains drawn from one sample of a study of shared clonotypes between healthy human individuals. Profiling relied on immunoSEQ multiplex PCR, and the TCRdb table lists in-frame clones only, not all of them. The sample includes about 2.5 million clones, about nine tenths of them seen just once. Source material: naive CD4+ T cells from PBMCs. Receptors were obtained from a young man in good health. Some clones in this sample may be carry-over from other donors' samples. CDR3s include the opening cysteine and the closing phenylalanine or tryptophan. D genes are given only for firm matches. Size is omitted from some rows. Given values are once, few, many or a class for expanded clones.

>.|TRBJ2-2|TRBD2|TRBV2
CASRPTSGRGGELFF
TGTGCCAGCAGACCGACTAGCGGGAGGGGCGGGGAGCTGTTTTTT
>.|TRBJ2-2|TRBD1|TRBV14
CASSQTGTVTGELFF
TGTGCCAGCAGCCAAACCGGGACAGTAACCGGGGAGCTGTTTTTT
>.|TRBJ2-7|TRBD1|TRBV28
CASSLSGTVHEQYF
TGTGCCAGCAGTTTATCCGGGACAGTCCACGAGCAGTACTTC
>.|TRBJ2-1|TRBD1|TRBV7-7
CASSLGLPGGQGEQFF
TGTGCCAGCAGCTTAGGGCTTCCAGGGGGCCAGGGTGAGCAGTTCTTC
>few|TRBJ2-1|.|TRBV9
CASSRSYNEQFF
TGTGCCAGCAGCCGCTCCTACAATGAGCAGTTCTTC
>.|TRBJ1-1|.|TRBV18
CASSTGSGPKAFF
TGTGCCAGCTCGACCGGGTCGGGGCCAAAAGCTTTCTTT
>.|TRBJ2-1|.|TRBV10-1
CASSESGRSNLHNEQFF
TGCGCCAGCAGTGAGTCCGGGAGATCCAACCTTCACAATGAGCAGTTCTTC
>.|TRBJ1-1|.|TRBV5-6
CASSLGGLTNTEAFF
TGTGCCAGCAGCTTGGGGGGACTGACGAACACTGAAGCTTTCTTT
>.|TRBJ2-4|.|TRBV29-1
CSVEGQDNKNIQYF
TGCAGCGTTGAGGGGCAGGATAACAAAAACATTCAGTACTTC
>once|TRBJ2-2|TRBD2|TRBV7-9
CASSLLAGGRAGELFF
TGTGCCAGCAGCCTCCTAGCGGGAGGGCGAGCCGGGGAGCTGTTTTTT
>.|TRBJ2-7|TRBD1|TRBV9
CASSIGTGRAYEQYF
TGTGCCAGCAGTATCGGGACAGGCAGGGCCTACGAGCAGTACTTC
>.|TRBJ2-1|TRBD2|TRBV7-9
CASSLGTSGSEQFF
TGTGCCAGCAGCTTGGGGACTAGCGGGAGCGAGCAGTTCTTC
>.|TRBJ2-2|TRBD2|TRBV19
CASRPAGGVAGELFF
TGTGCCAGCCGCCCAGCGGGAGGGGTCGCCGGGGAGCTGTTTTTT
>.|TRBJ2-7|TRBD2|TRBV2
CASRTGTSGTHEQYF
TGTGCCAGCAGGACCGGGACTAGCGGGACCCACGAGCAGTACTTC
>.|TRBJ1-4|.|TRBV7-2
CASSRRDTSTNEKLFF
TGTGCCAGCAGCCGACGGGACACCTCAACTAATGAAAAACTGTTTTTT